The 17 T cell receptor beta chains listed next were all sequenced from one sample in a study of shared T cell receptors in the human thymus. Sequencing used immunoSEQ multiplex PCR; TCRdb keeps in-frame clones, though not all of them. The sample has some 760,000 clones, approximately 83% seen once. The same data also contributed to another study, on human thymus T cells.

The sequenced sample was thymocytes. The receptors stem from a girl under two years old with a congenital heart defect.

This rearrangement joins TRBV4-1 to TRBJ1-2; D perhaps matches TRBD1 (6 bases). V lost 0 bases, J lost 2 bases, and 10 bases lay in between. Germline V gives CDR1 MGHRA, CDR2 YSYEKL. This CDR3 has 15 amino acids. CDR3 bases: TGCGCCAGCAGCCAAGAAGACCAGGGGAACTATGGCTACACCTTC. Translation gives CASSQEDQGNYGYTF.

The table lists this clone with a few counts. The J gene is TRBJ2-7, the V gene TRBV16; 8 bases align to TRBD1. With V trimmed by 3 bases and J by 3 bases, 4 bases remained unmatched. Germline V lookup: CDR1 KGHSY, CDR2 FQNENV. This CDR3 spans 14 amino acids. The CDR3 coding sequence is TGTGCCAGCAGCCACGACAGGGGAGGCTACGAGCAGTACTTC. It encodes CASSHDRGGYEQYF.

The chain joins TRBV28 to TRBJ2-7; tentative D call: TRBD2 (7 bases). Looked up from germline, CDR1 is MDHEN and CDR2 is SYDVKM. Trimming removed 2 bases at V and 0 bases at J, with 14 bases between. The CDR3 is made up of 16 amino acids. The CDR3 bases are TGTGCCAGCAGTTTAGGCTGGGGGGGCACCTCCTACGAGCAGTACTTC. It specifies CASSLGWGGTSYEQYF.

This clone was seen a handful of times. The J gene is TRBJ2-5, the V gene TRBV27, with 10 bases fitting TRBD1. Germline V gives CDR1 MNHEY, CDR2 SMNVEV (reference sequence). The CDR3 extends over 13 amino acids. V shed 6 bases, J shed 3 bases, and the junction held 1 base outside the gene matches. In DNA, the CDR3 is TGTGCCAGCAGGGACAGGGGGGAAGAGACCCAGTACTTC. Translating it yields CASRDRGEETQYF.

This clone was observed once. This chain connects TRBV2 to TRBJ1-2; possibly TRBD1 for D (6 bases). The length of the CDR3 is 13 residues. Trimming took 7 bases from V and 2 from J, leaving 11 bases between them. Germline lookup yields CDR1 SNHLY and CDR2 FYNNEI. CDR3 sequence: CASNGGGNYGYTF. In DNA, the CDR3 is TGTGCCAGCAATGGGGGGGGCAACTATGGCTACACCTTC.

The chain carries TRBV28 and TRBJ1-6; D perhaps matches TRBD1 (6 bases). Germline CDR1 MDHEN, CDR2 SYDVKM. The CDR3 sequence is 15 residues long. Trimming took 5 bases from V and 8 from J, leaving 16 bases between them. CDR3 DNA: TGTGCCAGCAGTGTAAACAGGGTGAGAGATTCACCCCTCCACTTT. Translation: CASSVNRVRDSPLHF.

The gene calls are TRBV4-1 and TRBJ1-2; D is unclear. Germline CDR1 reads MGHRA; CDR2 reads YSYEKL. The CDR3 has 15 amino acids. V was clipped by 2 bases and J by 4 bases, with 14 bases between them. Here the CDR3 reads CASSQRTPLGYGYTF. Written as DNA, the CDR3 is TGCGCCAGCAGCCAACGGACTCCGTTAGGCTATGGCTACACCTTC.

V usage is TRBV9 and J usage is TRBJ1-4; 9 nucleotides match TRBD1. Germline CDR1 reads SGDLS; CDR2 reads YYNGEE. V was clipped by 4 bases and J by 4 bases; unmatched bases: 8. The CDR3 sequence is 16 residues long. The CDR3 nucleotides are TGTGCCAGCAGCACTCGCGTGGGACAGGGTAATGAAAAACTGTTTTTT. Encoded protein: CASSTRVGQGNEKLFF.

V usage is TRBV2 and J usage is TRBJ2-7; tentative D call: TRBD2 (5 bases). V dropped 7 bases and J dropped 4 bases, with 17 bases sitting between them. Germline lookup yields CDR1 SNHLY and CDR2 FYNNEI. This CDR3 is built from 14 residues. The CDR3 loop reads CASTPGRGWYEQYF. The CDR3 region has the DNA TGTGCCAGCACCCCCGGCCGGGGTTGGTACGAGCAGTACTTC.

The CDR3: CASSLPSGIGNTIYF. The CDR3 nucleotides read TGTGCCAGCAGCTTACCGTCGGGGATAGGAAACACCATATATTTT. The V gene is TRBV11-1, the J gene TRBJ1-3, with no clear D. Germline V gene lookup returns CDR1 SGHAT and CDR2 FQDESV (reference sequence). Trimming removed 2 bases at V and 4 bases at J, with 12 bases between. The CDR3 consists of 15 residues.

V and J are TRBV5-1 and TRBJ1-4, with 8 bases that match TRBD1. The germline V gene has CDR1 SGHRS and CDR2 YFSETQ. This CDR3 contains 14 residues. After removal of 4 bases from V and 6 bases from J, the junction contained 5 bases not matched to a gene. Here the CDR3 reads CASSADRAHEKLFF. CDR3 DNA: TGCGCCAGCAGCGCGGACAGGGCCCATGAAAAACTGTTTTTT. The whole variable domain, remainder taken from reference TRBV5-1 and TRBJ1-4, is KAGVTQTPRYLIKTRGQQVTLSCSPISGHRSVSWYQQTPGQGLQFLFEYFSETQRNKGNFPGRFSGRQFSNSRSEMNVSTLELGDSALYLCASSADRAHEKLFFGSGTQLSVL.

The chain uses TRBV7-9 and TRBJ2-1; 11 bases line up with TRBD2. CDR1 is SEHNR and CDR2 is FQNEAQ in the germline V gene (reference sequence). The CDR3 covers 15 residues. Trimming at V came to 1 base and at J to 10 bases, leaving 6 bases not matched to a gene. CDR3 DNA sequence: TGTGCCAGCAGCTTAGTACTAGCGGGGGTCGGGGAGCAGTTCTTC. Its protein is CASSLVLAGVGEQFF.

The CDR3 loop reads CASSPKGTPSDTQYF. DNA for the CDR3: TGTGCCAGCAGCCCCAAAGGGACTCCGTCAGATACGCAGTATTTT. The V gene is TRBV4-2, the J gene TRBJ2-3; possibly TRBD2 for D (6 bases). Germline V CDR1 and CDR2: LGHNA, YNFKEQ. The CDR3 spans 15 residues. V lost 4 bases, J lost 4 bases, and 15 bases lay in between.

The J gene is TRBJ1-5, the V gene TRBV5-6; the D is unclear. The CDR3 has 14 amino acids. Germline CDR1 reads SGHDT; CDR2 reads YYEEEE. V was cut by 4 bases and J by 6 bases, with 14 bases left in between. DNA of the CDR3: TGTGCCAGCAGCCGCGGGGTGGTTGGTCAGCCCCAGCATTTT. As protein: CASSRGVVGQPQHF.

The rearrangement uses TRBV19 and TRBJ2-1; the D gene is possibly TRBD2 (6 bases). From germline, CDR1 is LNHDA and CDR2 SQIVND (reference sequence). The ends were cut back, 2 bases at V and 0 bases at J, with 17 bases in the middle. The CDR3 loop spans 18 amino acids. The CDR3 nucleotides are TGTGCCAGTAGTATAACGACTAGGCGTTTTGGCTCCTACAATGAGCAGTTCTTC. Translating gives CASSITTRRFGSYNEQFF.

V gene TRBV7-6 combines with J gene TRBJ1-3; no clear D gene. V was clipped by 3 bases and J by 5 bases, with 11 bases between them. Germline lookup yields CDR1 SGHVS and CDR2 FNYEAQ. The CDR3 consists of 14 residues. CDR3 nucleotide sequence: TGTGCCAGCAGCTTGTCCACAGAGAGAAACACCATATATTTT. It specifies CASSLSTERNTIYF.

V gene TRBV7-8 combines with J gene TRBJ2-7; 9 positions agree with TRBD2. CDR1 is SGHVS, CDR2 FQNEAQ, per germline. With V trimmed by 0 bases and J by 0 bases, 3 bases remained unmatched. The CDR3 consists of 16 residues. CDR3 sequence: CASSLAERGASYEQYF. CDR3 nucleotide sequence: TGTGCCAGCAGCTTAGCAGAGCGGGGGGCCTCCTACGAGCAGTACTTC. Together with reference TRBV7-8 and TRBJ2-7, the CDR3 gives the full variable domain: GAGVSQSPRYKVAKRGQDVALRCDPISGHVSLFWYQQALGQGPEFLTYFQNEAQLDKSGLPSDRFFAERPEGSVSTLKIQRTQQEDSAVYLCASSLAERGASYEQYFGPGTRLTVT.